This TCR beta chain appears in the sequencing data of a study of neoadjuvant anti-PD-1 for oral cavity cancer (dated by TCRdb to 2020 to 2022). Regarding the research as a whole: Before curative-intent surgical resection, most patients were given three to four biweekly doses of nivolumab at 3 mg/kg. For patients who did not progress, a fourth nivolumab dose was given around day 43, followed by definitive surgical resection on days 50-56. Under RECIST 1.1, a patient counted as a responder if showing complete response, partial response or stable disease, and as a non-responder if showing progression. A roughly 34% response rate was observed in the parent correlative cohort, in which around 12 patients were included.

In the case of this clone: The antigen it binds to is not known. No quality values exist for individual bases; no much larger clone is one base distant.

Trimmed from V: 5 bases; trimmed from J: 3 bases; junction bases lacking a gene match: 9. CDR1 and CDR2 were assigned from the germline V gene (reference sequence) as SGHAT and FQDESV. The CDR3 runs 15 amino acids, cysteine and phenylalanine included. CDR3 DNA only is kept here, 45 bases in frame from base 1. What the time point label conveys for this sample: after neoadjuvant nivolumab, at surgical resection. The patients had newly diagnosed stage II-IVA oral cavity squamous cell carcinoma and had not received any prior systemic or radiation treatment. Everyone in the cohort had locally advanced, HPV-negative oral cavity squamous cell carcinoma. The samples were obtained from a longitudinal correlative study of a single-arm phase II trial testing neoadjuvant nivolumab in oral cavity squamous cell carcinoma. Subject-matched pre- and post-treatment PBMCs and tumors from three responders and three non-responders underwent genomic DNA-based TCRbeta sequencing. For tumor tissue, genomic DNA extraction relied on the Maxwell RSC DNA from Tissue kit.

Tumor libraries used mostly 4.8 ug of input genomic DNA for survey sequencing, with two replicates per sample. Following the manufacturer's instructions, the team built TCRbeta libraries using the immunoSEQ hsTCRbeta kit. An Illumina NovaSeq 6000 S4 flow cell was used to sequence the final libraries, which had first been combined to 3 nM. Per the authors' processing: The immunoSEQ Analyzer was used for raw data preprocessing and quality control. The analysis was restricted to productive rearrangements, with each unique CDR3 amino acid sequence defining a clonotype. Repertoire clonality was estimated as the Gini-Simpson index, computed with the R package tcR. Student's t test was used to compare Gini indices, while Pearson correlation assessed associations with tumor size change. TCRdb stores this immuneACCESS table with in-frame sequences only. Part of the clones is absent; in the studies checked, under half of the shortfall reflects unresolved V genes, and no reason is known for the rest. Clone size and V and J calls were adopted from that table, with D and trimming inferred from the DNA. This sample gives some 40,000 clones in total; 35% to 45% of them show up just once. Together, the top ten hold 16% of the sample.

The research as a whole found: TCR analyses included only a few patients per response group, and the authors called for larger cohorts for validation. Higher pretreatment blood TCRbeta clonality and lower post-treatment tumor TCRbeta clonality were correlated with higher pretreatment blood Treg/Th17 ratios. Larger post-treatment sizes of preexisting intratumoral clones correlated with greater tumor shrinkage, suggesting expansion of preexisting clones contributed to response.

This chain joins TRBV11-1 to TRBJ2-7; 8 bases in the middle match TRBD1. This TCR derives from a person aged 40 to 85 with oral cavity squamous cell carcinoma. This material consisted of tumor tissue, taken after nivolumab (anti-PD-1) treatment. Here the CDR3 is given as CASSRWDRPFYEQYF. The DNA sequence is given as TGTGCCAGCAGCCGCTGGGACAGGCCTTTCTACGAGCAGTACTTC.